This TCR beta chain was found in a study of Graves' ophthalmopathy and Graves' hyperthyroidism. Active ophthalmopathy (CAS at least 3, NOSPECS at least 4), lasting under 3 months. Sampling 10 ml of fresh peripheral blood provided the PBMCs. Study-wide results and caveats: Thyroid clonotypes that were expanded above 0.001 frequency mostly also appeared in blood.

There are many counts of this clonotype. Its antigen remains unidentified. Transcripts of RNA were the source for amplifying TCR beta CDR3 regions. HTBI primers were employed in first-round RT-PCR, then a second-round multiplex PCR followed. TCRdb used MiXCR to reprocess the multiplex PCR reads, holding one entry per CDR3 protein. The profile shows 300,000 to 350,000 distinct CDR3 sequences, 17% of them singletons. This CDR3 is 16 amino acids long. The V gene end was trimmed by 3 bases and the J gene end by 0 bases; junction bases not matched to a gene: 2. Germline CDR1 SGHAT, CDR2 FQNNGV. The TCR comes from an adult man with Graves' ophthalmopathy. Material: peripheral blood. This chain links TRBV11-2 with TRBJ2-7; 13 bases match TRBD2. This chain's CDR3 is CASSLGLAGRSYEQYF. As DNA, the CDR3 is TGTGCCAGCAGCTTGGGACTAGCGGGACGCTCCTACGAGCAGTACTTC.